These T cell receptor beta chains were read from a single sample in a study of OX40 agonist ivuxolimab in advanced cancers. Sequencing was performed with immunoSEQ multiplex PCR; in TCRdb, only in-frame clones are kept and a portion is missing. The data hold some 100,000 clones, with 90% observed a single time. The specimen was CD4+ or CD8+ T cells sorted from blood, collected in a trial of the OX40 agonist ivuxolimab. These receptors came from an adult with an advanced solid tumor such as melanoma, head and neck, liver or kidney cancer. Each CDR3 is given with its conserved first and last residue. Each record gives: CDR3 protein, J gene, V gene, CDR3 length.

CDR3: CASSERDRVSPLHF
J: TRBJ1-6
V: TRBV2
length: 14

CDR3: CASSTLGSRQETQYF
J: TRBJ2-5
V: TRBV19
length: 15

CDR3: CAWSVFGVGEQYF
J: TRBJ2-7
V: TRBV30
length: 13

CDR3: CASSQERGQGIYEQYF
J: TRBJ2-7
V: TRBV4-1
length: 16

CDR3: CATSGTGRRSYEQYF
J: TRBJ2-7
V: TRBV15
length: 15

CDR3: CASSSTGIKLSYEQYF
J: TRBJ2-7
V: TRBV27
length: 16

CDR3: CASSFPGNEQFF
J: TRBJ2-1
V: TRBV5-1
length: 12

CDR3: CASSYSISSGSGEQYF
J: TRBJ2-7
V: TRBV6-5
length: 16

CDR3: CASSLVSGPYEQYF
J: TRBJ2-7
V: TRBV7-2
length: 14

CDR3: CASTPGLISKGEAFF
J: TRBJ1-1
V: TRBV7-8
length: 15

CDR3: CASTLAGLAGVVEQFF
J: TRBJ2-1
V: TRBV7-8
length: 16

CDR3: CASSSSGAYGEQYF
J: TRBJ2-7
V: TRBV6-5
length: 14

CDR3: CSARRGYEQYF
J: TRBJ2-7
V: TRBV20-1
length: 11

CDR3: CASRGGVVDNEQFF
J: TRBJ2-1
V: TRBV2
length: 14

CDR3: CASSLGVSNQETQYF
J: TRBJ2-5
V: TRBV11-2
length: 15

CDR3: CASSTSAAGSYEQYF
J: TRBJ2-7
V: TRBV19
length: 15